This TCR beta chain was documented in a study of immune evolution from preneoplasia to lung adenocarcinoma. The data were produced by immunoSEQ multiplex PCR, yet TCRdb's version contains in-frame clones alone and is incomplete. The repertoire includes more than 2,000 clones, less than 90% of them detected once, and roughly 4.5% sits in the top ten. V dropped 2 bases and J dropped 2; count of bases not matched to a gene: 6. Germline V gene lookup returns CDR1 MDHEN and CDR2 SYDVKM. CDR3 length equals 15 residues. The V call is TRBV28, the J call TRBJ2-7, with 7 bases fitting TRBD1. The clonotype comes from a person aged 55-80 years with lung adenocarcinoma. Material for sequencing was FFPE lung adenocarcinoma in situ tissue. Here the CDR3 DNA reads TGTGCCAGCAGTTTAACCGGGACAGTTGCCTACGAGCAGTACTTC. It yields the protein CASSLTGTVAYEQYF.